Listed here is a single TCR beta chain. The antigen is not known. The data originate from a study of OX40 agonist ivuxolimab in advanced cancers. Overall study context: Checkpoint inhibitors had been given previously to 35% to 50% of patients. Points from the study as a whole: On average, a greater number of expanded clones characterised CD8+ T cells relative to CD4+. It was also the case that some nonresponders had low normalized T-cell clonal expansion.

Trimming removed 4 bases from V and 1 base from J; junction bases left unmatched: 13. CDR1 and CDR2 (germline): SGHNT, YENEEA. The CDR3 has 18 residues. Some clones are missing from TCRdb's copy, which holds only in-frame ones; the method was immunoSEQ multiplex PCR. The data contain some 100,000 clones, 90% to 95% of them singletons. The gene calls are TRBV11-3 and TRBJ2-5, with 9 bases lining up with TRBD2. The material was CD4+ or CD8+ T cells sorted from blood, obtained in a trial of the OX40 agonist ivuxolimab. This sequence was found in an adult with an advanced solid tumor such as melanoma, head and neck, liver or kidney cancer. CDR3 sequence (DNA): TGTGCCAGCAGCTCAAGATGGGGTAGCGGGAGTTTCCAAGAGACCCAGTACTTC. Amino acid sequence: CASSSRWGSGSFQETQYF.